A selection of T cell receptor beta chains follows, all from one sample in a study of cytomegalovirus exposure and HLA in healthy donors. Measured with immunoSEQ multiplex PCR; TCRdb has only the in-frame clones, and not every one. The sample shows 150,000 to 200,000 clones, about 84% of them seen only once. The sequencing sample was made of PBMCs. These receptors all stem from a man in his fifties in good health and CMV-seropositive. CDR3s include the opening cysteine and the closing phenylalanine or tryptophan. Fields, in order: clone size, J gene, D gene, V gene, CDR3 DNA, CDR3 protein. D genes are given only for firm matches. Size values are once, few and many counts, or a class for expanded clones, and some rows have none.

clone_size: -
j_call: TRBJ1-2
d_call: TRBD1
v_call: TRBV9
cdr3_nt: TGTGCCAGCAGAGACAGGGGGGCTGACGACTATGGCTACACCTTC
cdr3_aa: CASRDRGADDYGYTF

clone_size: once
j_call: TRBJ2-3
d_call: -
v_call: TRBV18
cdr3_nt: TGTGCCAGCTCACTCGGGGGAGTGGGAAATACGCAGTATTTT
cdr3_aa: CASSLGGVGNTQYF

clone_size: -
j_call: TRBJ1-1
d_call: TRBD1
v_call: TRBV6-4
cdr3_nt: TGTGCCCCCCGGGGACAGGGGAGTCTGATGAACACTGAAGCTTTCTTT
cdr3_aa: CAPRGQGSLMNTEAFF

clone_size: -
j_call: TRBJ2-7
d_call: TRBD1
v_call: TRBV18
cdr3_nt: TGTGCCAGCTCACCTGACAGGGTTTCCTACGAGCAGTACTTC
cdr3_aa: CASSPDRVSYEQYF

clone_size: -
j_call: TRBJ2-7
d_call: -
v_call: TRBV7-6
cdr3_nt: TGTGCCAGCAGCTTACCCGCAGGGAATGGCTACGAGCAGTACTTC
cdr3_aa: CASSLPAGNGYEQYF

clone_size: -
j_call: TRBJ2-1
d_call: TRBD2
v_call: TRBV6-1
cdr3_nt: TGTGCCAGCAGGGGGGGGGTGGGGGGGTACAATGAGCAGTTCTTC
cdr3_aa: CASRGGVGGYNEQFF

clone_size: -
j_call: TRBJ1-2
d_call: TRBD1
v_call: TRBV5-8
cdr3_nt: TGTGCCAGCAGCTCGGACAGGACTTCTAACTATGGCTACACCTTC
cdr3_aa: CASSSDRTSNYGYTF

clone_size: -
j_call: TRBJ2-3
d_call: TRBD1
v_call: TRBV19
cdr3_nt: TGTGCCAGTAGACTACAGGGGGGCACAGATACGCAGTATTTT
cdr3_aa: CASRLQGGTDTQYF

clone_size: -
j_call: TRBJ2-7
d_call: -
v_call: TRBV14
cdr3_nt: TGTGCCAGCAGCCAAAACAGGATACCCTACGAGCAGTACTTC
cdr3_aa: CASSQNRIPYEQYF

clone_size: once
j_call: TRBJ2-1
d_call: -
v_call: TRBV6-6
cdr3_nt: TGTGCCAGCACCCAAGCGGGTCCCTACAATGAGCAGTTCTTC
cdr3_aa: CASTQAGPYNEQFF

clone_size: -
j_call: TRBJ2-7
d_call: -
v_call: TRBV6-1
cdr3_nt: TGTGCCAGCAGTGAAAGGTGGGCGTCCTCCTACGAGCAGTACTTC
cdr3_aa: CASSERWASSYEQYF

clone_size: -
j_call: TRBJ1-1
d_call: TRBD1
v_call: TRBV5-1
cdr3_nt: TGCGCCAGCAGCTTGGCCTCGGGACAGGGAAGTACTGAAGCTTTCTTT
cdr3_aa: CASSLASGQGSTEAFF

clone_size: -
j_call: TRBJ2-7
d_call: -
v_call: TRBV28
cdr3_nt: TGTGCCAGCAGTCCTGGGCTTCTCCACGAGCAGTACTTC
cdr3_aa: CASSPGLLHEQYF

clone_size: -
j_call: TRBJ1-2
d_call: -
v_call: TRBV6-6
cdr3_nt: TGTGCCAGCAGTTACGGACAGACCCACTATGGCTACACCTTC
cdr3_aa: CASSYGQTHYGYTF

clone_size: -
j_call: TRBJ2-2
d_call: -
v_call: TRBV5-1
cdr3_nt: TGCGCCAGCAGCTGGGGACACCAGAACACCGGGGAGCTGTTTTTT
cdr3_aa: CASSWGHQNTGELFF

clone_size: -
j_call: TRBJ2-1
d_call: -
v_call: TRBV20-1
cdr3_nt: TGCAGTGAAGGGGGGGTCAATGAGCAGTTCTTC
cdr3_aa: CSEGGVNEQFF

clone_size: -
j_call: TRBJ2-7
d_call: TRBD1
v_call: TRBV6-1
cdr3_nt: TGTGCCAGCAGGCAGGGGGTTGGCGGAAACTACGAGCAGTACTTC
cdr3_aa: CASRQGVGGNYEQYF

clone_size: once
j_call: TRBJ2-7
d_call: TRBD1
v_call: TRBV2
cdr3_nt: TGTGCCAGCAGGAGGGGACAGGGCTACGAGCAGTACTTC
cdr3_aa: CASRRGQGYEQYF

clone_size: -
j_call: TRBJ2-3
d_call: -
v_call: TRBV5-1
cdr3_nt: TGCGCCAGCAGCGTGACAGTCTCGGGCACAGATACGCAGTATTTT
cdr3_aa: CASSVTVSGTDTQYF

clone_size: -
j_call: TRBJ2-3
d_call: TRBD2
v_call: TRBV2
cdr3_nt: TGTGCCAGCAGCGGAGTAGCGGGGAACACAGATACGCAGTATTTT
cdr3_aa: CASSGVAGNTDTQYF

clone_size: -
j_call: TRBJ2-5
d_call: TRBD1
v_call: TRBV9
cdr3_nt: TGTGCCAGCAGCGTAACGGGACAGCAAGAGACCCAGTACTTC
cdr3_aa: CASSVTGQQETQYF

clone_size: -
j_call: TRBJ1-2
d_call: -
v_call: TRBV29-1
cdr3_nt: TGCAGCGTTGAAGATCGGAGCGGAGCCCTGATAGGGGGCTACACCTTC
cdr3_aa: CSVEDRSGALIGGYTF

clone_size: -
j_call: TRBJ2-7
d_call: -
v_call: TRBV6-5
cdr3_nt: TGTGCCAGCGCTGACGCCTCTAGGGGCTACGAGCAGTACTTC
cdr3_aa: CASADASRGYEQYF

clone_size: -
j_call: TRBJ1-6
d_call: -
v_call: TRBV4-1
cdr3_nt: TGCGCCAGCAGCCAAGATCCCGCGGGCCAGCCGGGCATTCTATATAATTCACCCCTCCACTTT
cdr3_aa: CASSQDPAGQPGILYNSPLHF

clone_size: -
j_call: TRBJ2-1
d_call: -
v_call: TRBV5-4
cdr3_nt: TGTGCCAGCAGCGATAACAGAGAGCAGTTCTTC
cdr3_aa: CASSDNREQFF

clone_size: -
j_call: TRBJ2-7
d_call: -
v_call: TRBV10-3
cdr3_nt: TGTGCCATCAGTGAGTGGGCGGGTTCGGGGGACGAGCAGTACTTC
cdr3_aa: CAISEWAGSGDEQYF

clone_size: -
j_call: TRBJ1-5
d_call: -
v_call: TRBV30
cdr3_nt: TGTGCCTGGAGCAGATCGATGGACAGTTTTCATAGCAATCAGCCCCAGCATTTT
cdr3_aa: CAWSRSMDSFHSNQPQHF

clone_size: -
j_call: TRBJ1-1
d_call: TRBD1
v_call: TRBV13
cdr3_nt: TGTGCCAGCAGCTTTAGGACAGGGGGCAGCGACACTGAAGCTTTCTTT
cdr3_aa: CASSFRTGGSDTEAFF

clone_size: once
j_call: TRBJ1-4
d_call: TRBD1
v_call: TRBV27
cdr3_nt: TGTGCCAGCAGTTTCGCACAGGGGGCAGCGGGTGAAAAACTGTTTTTT
cdr3_aa: CASSFAQGAAGEKLFF

clone_size: -
j_call: TRBJ1-1
d_call: TRBD1
v_call: TRBV10-3
cdr3_nt: TGTGCCATCAGTGAGTCATTTGACAGGGCGGACACTGAAGCTTTCTTT
cdr3_aa: CAISESFDRADTEAFF

clone_size: few
j_call: TRBJ2-7
d_call: -
v_call: TRBV15
cdr3_nt: TGTGCCACCAGCCGCCTTGGCAGAACCTACGAGCAGTACTTC
cdr3_aa: CATSRLGRTYEQYF

clone_size: -
j_call: TRBJ2-7
d_call: -
v_call: TRBV30
cdr3_nt: TGTGCCTGGAGTGTGGGTCTCACAGGGTCCTACGAGCAGTACTTC
cdr3_aa: CAWSVGLTGSYEQYF

clone_size: -
j_call: TRBJ2-3
d_call: -
v_call: TRBV19
cdr3_nt: TGTGCCAGTAGGCAGGGTGCAGATACGCAGTATTTT
cdr3_aa: CASRQGADTQYF

clone_size: -
j_call: TRBJ1-2
d_call: -
v_call: TRBV5-6
cdr3_nt: TGTGCCAGCAGCTTGAGACAGAATCCTTATGGCTACACCTTC
cdr3_aa: CASSLRQNPYGYTF

clone_size: -
j_call: TRBJ1-4
d_call: -
v_call: TRBV11-2
cdr3_nt: TGTGCCAGCAGCAGAAGAAGACGGGGTGAAAAACTGTTTTTT
cdr3_aa: CASSRRRRGEKLFF

clone_size: -
j_call: TRBJ1-2
d_call: -
v_call: TRBV28
cdr3_nt: TGTGCCAGCAGCACCGGGGGCTATGGCTACACCTTC
cdr3_aa: CASSTGGYGYTF

clone_size: -
j_call: TRBJ2-2
d_call: -
v_call: TRBV21-1
cdr3_nt: TGTGCCAGCTTTAGCGGGAGGCCCACCGGGGAGCTGTTTTTT
cdr3_aa: CASFSGRPTGELFF

clone_size: -
j_call: TRBJ2-5
d_call: -
v_call: TRBV4-2
cdr3_nt: TGTGCCAGCAGCCAAGCCTATACCGGGAGCCCGAGGCAAGAGACCCAGTACTTC
cdr3_aa: CASSQAYTGSPRQETQYF

clone_size: -
j_call: TRBJ2-1
d_call: TRBD1
v_call: TRBV5-1
cdr3_nt: TGCGCCAGCAGCTCCGGACAGGGTACAGCTAATGAGCAGTTCTTC
cdr3_aa: CASSSGQGTANEQFF

clone_size: -
j_call: TRBJ2-2
d_call: TRBD1
v_call: TRBV5-1
cdr3_nt: TGCGCCAGCAGCCCCGGGACAGGGAGCACCGGGGAGCTGTTTTTT
cdr3_aa: CASSPGTGSTGELFF

clone_size: -
j_call: TRBJ1-6
d_call: -
v_call: TRBV11-2
cdr3_nt: TGTGCCAGCAGCTTGGACACTGGTTCACCCCTCCACTTT
cdr3_aa: CASSLDTGSPLHF

clone_size: -
j_call: TRBJ1-2
d_call: TRBD1
v_call: TRBV9
cdr3_nt: TGTGCCAGCAGCCCCGACAGGGTAAACTATGGCTACACCTTC
cdr3_aa: CASSPDRVNYGYTF

clone_size: -
j_call: TRBJ2-3
d_call: -
v_call: TRBV7-3
cdr3_nt: TGTGCCAGCAGCTCCTCTAGGTCCGATACGCAGTATTTT
cdr3_aa: CASSSSRSDTQYF

clone_size: -
j_call: TRBJ2-2
d_call: TRBD1
v_call: TRBV19
cdr3_nt: TGTGCCAGCACCTTCAGGGGGCTAAACACCGGGGAGCTGTTTTTT
cdr3_aa: CASTFRGLNTGELFF

clone_size: -
j_call: TRBJ1-2
d_call: -
v_call: TRBV5-1
cdr3_nt: TGCGCCAGCAGCCCGGGGGATGGCTACACCTTC
cdr3_aa: CASSPGDGYTF

clone_size: once
j_call: TRBJ1-1
d_call: -
v_call: TRBV2
cdr3_nt: TGTGCCAGCAGTCTGACAGTAAAGGTCGCTGAAGCTTTCTTT
cdr3_aa: CASSLTVKVAEAFF

clone_size: -
j_call: TRBJ1-1
d_call: -
v_call: TRBV28
cdr3_nt: TGTGCCAGCAGTTGGCCCCTGGTTGGGGCTTCCACTGAAGCTTTCTTT
cdr3_aa: CASSWPLVGASTEAFF

clone_size: -
j_call: TRBJ1-5
d_call: TRBD1
v_call: TRBV27
cdr3_nt: TGTGCCAGCAGTTCGACGACAGGGGGCCCACCCAATCAGCCCCAGCATTTT
cdr3_aa: CASSSTTGGPPNQPQHF